The 7 T cell receptor beta chains below were found in one sample sequenced in a study of T cell repertoires in cytomegalovirus infection. TCRdb reprocessed the reads via MiXCR and lists one record per CDR3 protein. The sample lists 630,000 or so distinct CDR3 sequences, approximately 25% occurring once. The sequenced sample was CD8+ T cells from PBMCs. The receptors shown here come from a human donor in good health (CMV status not recorded). Some clones in this sample may be carry-over from other donors' samples.

In its sample, this clonotype was seen many times. The chain has TRBV7-8 and TRBJ1-5; D might be TRBD1 (6 bases). The V and J ends lost 1 base and 7 bases respectively, with 8 bases between them. Germline CDR1 and CDR2: SGHVS and FQNEAQ. The CDR3 spans 13 residues. Written as DNA, the CDR3 is TGTGCCAGCAGCTTAGGACAGGTGCAGCCCCAGCATTTT. Translated, it gives CASSLGQVQPQHF.

This clonotype was found a few times. The chain couples TRBV29-1 to TRBJ1-2; D not certain. From germline, CDR1 is SQVTM and CDR2 ANQGSEA. V shed 5 bases and J shed 6 bases, with 7 bases lying between them. The CDR3 is made up of 10 amino acids. The CDR3 sequence: CSVTLDGYTF. DNA of the CDR3: TGCAGCGTTACTCTGGATGGCTACACCTTC.

Points on this clonotype: A single base is all that separates this from a far larger clone, so a read error is likely. The chain links TRBV11-2 to TRBJ2-1, with unresolved D. CDR1 is SGHAT, CDR2 FQNNGV, per germline. The length of the CDR3 is 13 residues. The CDR3 coding sequence is TGTGTCAGCAGCTTAGGAGAATACAATGAGCAGTTCTTC. It is translated as CVSSLGEYNEQFF.

This clonotype occurred many times. The junction departs from germline at one end; a sequencing error may be responsible. The chain carries TRBV7-7 and TRBJ2-2, with TRBD1 identical over 10 bases. CDR1 is SSHAT, CDR2 FNYEAQ, per germline (reference sequence). This CDR3 has 16 residues. The DNA for the CDR3 is TGTGCTAGCAGCTCCGGACAGGGGGCGAACACCGGGGAGCTGTTTTTT. Protein sequence: CASSSGQGANTGELFF.

This clonotype was detected ten times or more. The chain combines TRBV4-1 with TRBJ1-3; D ambiguous. Trimming stripped 0 bases from V and 0 bases from J, with 6 bases between. The germline V gene has CDR1 MGHRA and CDR2 YSYEKL. The CDR3 contains 15 residues. The CDR3 loop reads CASSQEGLSGNTIYF. The CDR3 region has the DNA TGCGCCAGCAGCCAAGAAGGTCTCTCTGGAAACACCATATATTTT.

The rearrangement uses TRBV6-2 or TRBV6-3 and TRBJ2-3; D unclear. This CDR3 is 17 amino acids long. With 0 bases removed from V and 5 bases from J, the gap between germline ends came to 18 bases. CDR1 MNHEY and CDR2 SVGEGT come from the germline V gene. CDR3 DNA sequence: TGTGCCAGCAGTTACTCAGCCCCAACTGCACCGGGAGATACGCAGTATTTT. Translated, it gives CASSYSAPTAPGDTQYF.

Notes on this clonotype: Relative to the germline gene, one junction end is altered; a read error may explain this. V is TRBV11-2 and J is TRBJ2-6; D gene unclear. The CDR3 is 16 amino acids. The germline V gene has CDR1 SGHAT and CDR2 FQNNGV. CDR3 residues: CASSPRLGSGTNVLTF. CDR3 bases: TGTGCCAGCAGCCCCAGGCTTGGCTCTGGGACCAACGTCCTGACTTTC.